This T cell receptor (beta chain) was sequenced in a study of T cells expressing NK-cell markers. Reprocessing the 5' RACE reads, TCRdb reports a single entry for every CDR3 protein and omits DNA. The table gives 350,000 to 400,000 distinct CDR3 sequences; the top ten clones make up about 11% of it. From germline, CDR1 is SQVTM and CDR2 ANQGSEA. The CDR3 runs to 13 residues. The rearrangement links TRBV29-1 to TRBJ2-1. Input material: blood T cells: a sorted CD56 or NKG2C T cell subset, CD4+ or CD8+ T cells, or bulk PBMC T cells (not recorded which). This clonotype originated in a woman aged 45 to 65 in good health. The chain's CDR3 is CSPLRMDYNEQFF.